Described below is a single T cell receptor beta chain sequence and its context. Categorization into cohorts depended on clinical history that participants reported. Exposed volunteers were people who met a COVID-19 case within 2 weeks before study entry. These data are taken from a study of blood T cell repertoires in COVID-19. Study information: Sample material is recorded as cDNA or gDNA derived from T cells, B-cell-depleted T cells, or PBMCs.

The CDR3 has 15 amino acids. As handled by the study authors: Estimated nucleated cell counts came from reference gene primer amplification. Clones were sequenced by immunoSEQ multiplex PCR, and TCRdb holds only the in-frame ones, with some missing. V and J calls and clone size follow that table, whereas D and trimming were derived from the DNA. The sample lists roughly 180,000 clones; about 80% were seen once. Material: PBMCs or T cells enriched from blood (not recorded which). The TCR was taken from a man between 60 and 70 years old who had been exposed to COVID-19. The chain combines TRBV21-1 with TRBJ1-5. TRBV21-1 corresponds to a pseudogene. The CDR3 region is CASSKGPPEHQPQHF. The CDR3 DNA reads as TGTGCCAGCAGCAAAGGCCCACCCGAGCATCAGCCCCAGCATTTT.